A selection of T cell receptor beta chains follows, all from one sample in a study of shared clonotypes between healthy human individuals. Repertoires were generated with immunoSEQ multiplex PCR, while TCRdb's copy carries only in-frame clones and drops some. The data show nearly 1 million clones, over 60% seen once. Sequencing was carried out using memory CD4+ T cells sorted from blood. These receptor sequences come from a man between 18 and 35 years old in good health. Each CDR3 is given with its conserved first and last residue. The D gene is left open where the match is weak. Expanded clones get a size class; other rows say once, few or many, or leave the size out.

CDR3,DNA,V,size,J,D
CASSFGGEETQYF,TGTGCCAGCAGTTTCGGGGGGGAAGAGACCCAGTACTTC,TRBV28,NA,TRBJ2-5,TRBD2
CASSLASSGGPAGYNEQFF,TGCGCCAGCAGCTTGGCCTCTAGCGGGGGCCCCGCTGGGTACAATGAGCAGTTCTTC,TRBV5-1,NA,TRBJ2-1,TRBD2
CASSLLGGGLVGSADTQYF,TGTGCCAGCAGCTTATTGGGCGGGGGTTTGGTTGGGTCGGCAGATACGCAGTATTTT,TRBV7-8,NA,TRBJ2-3,TRBD2
CASSFRPLPDYGYTF,TGTGCCAGCAGTTTCCGGCCCCTCCCCGACTATGGCTACACCTTC,TRBV6-5,NA,TRBJ1-2,NA
CASSEPGGGSPLHF,TGTGCCAGCAGCGAGCCAGGGGGGGGTTCACCCCTCCACTTT,TRBV9,NA,TRBJ1-6,TRBD1
CASSTGTGGFYGYTF,TGTGCCAGCAGCACCGGGACAGGGGGATTCTATGGCTACACCTTC,TRBV6-4,NA,TRBJ1-2,TRBD1
CASSPGTASVTQYF,TGTGCCAGCAGCCCTGGAACGGCCTCCGTGACCCAGTACTTC,TRBV7-2,NA,TRBJ2-5,NA
CASSQDHAGGNEKLFF,TGCGCCAGCAGCCAAGATCACGCAGGGGGGAATGAAAAACTGTTTTTT,TRBV4-1,NA,TRBJ1-4,TRBD1
CASSPRGQWNIQYF,TGTGCCAGCAGCCCCCGGGGGCAATGGAACATTCAGTACTTC,TRBV14,NA,TRBJ2-4,NA
CASSLRGGVGTDTQYF,TGTGCCAGCAGCTTACGCGGGGGGGTCGGGACAGATACGCAGTATTTT,TRBV7-8,many,TRBJ2-3,TRBD2
CASSPGGTASYEQYF,TGTGCCAGCAGCCCCGGGGGGACGGCTTCCTACGAGCAGTACTTC,TRBV7-6,few,TRBJ2-7,TRBD2
CASSPGGGAGARGYTF,TGTGCCAGCAGCCCCGGAGGGGGCGCAGGTGCAAGGGGCTACACCTTC,TRBV5-6,NA,TRBJ1-2,TRBD1
CASRLGTSDNEQFF,TGCGCCAGCAGATTAGGTACTAGCGACAATGAGCAGTTCTTC,TRBV5-1,NA,TRBJ2-1,TRBD2
CASSLAGGKNEQFF,TGTGCCAGCAGCCTAGCGGGAGGTAAGAATGAGCAGTTCTTC,TRBV11-3,NA,TRBJ2-1,TRBD2
CAISSDRGRGYTF,TGTGCCATCAGTTCCGACAGGGGACGTGGCTACACCTTC,TRBV10-3,few,TRBJ1-2,TRBD1
CASSVGGPYEQYF,TGTGCCAGCTCAGTGGGAGGGCCATACGAGCAGTACTTC,TRBV7-9,NA,TRBJ2-7,TRBD2
CASSPPSRGPTSGANVLTF,TGTGCCAGCTCACCACCGAGCCGGGGGCCTACCTCTGGGGCCAACGTCCTGACTTTC,TRBV18,NA,TRBJ2-6,NA
CASSPRQGRWAKNIQYF,TGTGCCAGCAGCCCAAGACAGGGGAGGTGGGCCAAAAACATTCAGTACTTC,TRBV5-4,NA,TRBJ2-4,TRBD1
CASSLGPANEKLFF,TGTGCCAGCAGCTTGGGACCAGCTAATGAAAAACTGTTTTTT,TRBV7-6,NA,TRBJ1-4,NA
CASSIGSGELFF,TGTGCCAGCAGCATAGGCTCCGGGGAGCTGTTTTTT,TRBV6-6,NA,TRBJ2-2,NA
CASSLGQGSTGELFF,TGTGCCAGCAGCCTCGGACAGGGGAGTACCGGGGAGCTGTTTTTT,TRBV11-3,once,TRBJ2-2,TRBD1
CAWRGEQGTEAFF,TGTGCCTGGAGGGGGGAGCAAGGGACTGAAGCTTTCTTT,TRBV30,NA,TRBJ1-1,NA
CASSARGLAGGTGELFF,TGTGCCAGCAGTGCCAGAGGACTAGCGGGAGGCACCGGGGAGCTGTTTTTT,TRBV6-4,NA,TRBJ2-2,TRBD2
CASSEEYGGNYEQYF,TGTGCCAGCAGTGAAGAGTACGGGGGGAATTACGAGCAGTACTTC,TRBV2,NA,TRBJ2-7,TRBD2
CASSLFGDSYEQYF,TGTGCCAGCAGCTTGTTCGGGGACTCCTACGAGCAGTACTTC,TRBV5-6,NA,TRBJ2-7,NA
CASSLSDRAGYGYTF,TGTGCCAGCAGTTTATCTGACAGGGCGGGCTATGGCTACACCTTC,TRBV28,once,TRBJ1-2,TRBD1
CASSLLPGQASLAKNIQYF,TGTGCCAGCAGCTTATTACCGGGACAGGCCTCACTAGCCAAAAACATTCAGTACTTC,TRBV7-9,NA,TRBJ2-4,TRBD1
CASSSGLAGGTYEQYF,TGTGCCAGCAGTTCAGGACTAGCGGGAGGGACCTACGAGCAGTACTTC,TRBV27,NA,TRBJ2-7,TRBD2
CASRRTVKSNQPQHF,TGTGCCAGCAGAAGGACAGTCAAAAGCAATCAGCCCCAGCATTTT,TRBV28,NA,TRBJ1-5,NA
CASSYSTVPQYF,TGTGCCAGCAGCTACTCGACGGTCCCCCAGTACTTC,TRBV11-2,NA,TRBJ2-5,NA
CASRVAGGKQETQYF,TGTGCCAGCAGGGTAGCGGGGGGCAAACAAGAGACCCAGTACTTC,TRBV28,once,TRBJ2-5,TRBD2
CASSSNREGRGYTF,TGTGCCAGCAGTTCGAACCGGGAGGGTAGGGGCTACACCTTC,TRBV2,NA,TRBJ1-2,NA
CASSLEGAYNEQFF,TGCGCCAGCAGCTTGGAGGGGGCCTACAATGAGCAGTTCTTC,TRBV5-1,NA,TRBJ2-1,NA
CASSEGRGLADTQYF,TGCGCCAGCAGTGAAGGCAGGGGGCTGGCAGATACGCAGTATTTT,TRBV10-1,NA,TRBJ2-3,TRBD1
CASSSLKEGYTF,TGTGCCAGCAGTTCACTGAAGGAAGGCTACACCTTC,TRBV28,NA,TRBJ1-2,NA
CASSSRLAGGPSSYEQYF,TGTGCCAGCAGCTCGAGACTAGCGGGAGGGCCGTCATCCTACGAGCAGTACTTC,TRBV7-2,NA,TRBJ2-7,TRBD2
CASSSPQGPGYTF,TGTGCCAGCAGCTCACCCCAGGGGCCGGGCTACACCTTC,TRBV7-8,NA,TRBJ1-2,NA
CASSHAGLAKNTGELFF,TGTGCCAGCAGCCACGCAGGACTAGCGAAGAACACCGGGGAGCTGTTTTTT,TRBV11-2,NA,TRBJ2-2,TRBD2
CASSPTRFDTQYF,TGTGCCAGCAGCCCGACTAGGTTCGATACGCAGTATTTT,TRBV7-2,NA,TRBJ2-3,NA
CASSPGRDGYGYTF,TGTGCCAGCTCACCAGGCCGGGACGGCTATGGCTACACCTTC,TRBV18,NA,TRBJ1-2,NA